Sequencing of this TCR beta chain was carried out in a study of CD8+CD57+ T cells in acquired aplastic anemia. Study-wide points: The study found no significant CD8+ Simpson's diversity difference between patients and controls.

It was genomic DNA that served as the template for profiling TCR beta VDJ and CDR3. TCRdb used MiXCR to reprocess the reads, holding one entry per CDR3 protein. Among 150,000 to 200,000 distinct CDR3 sequences listed, 50% to 65% were seen once. Sequenced patients had shown CD8+CD57+ cell expansion by flow cytometry. Each patient had severe acquired aplastic anemia. This clonotype appeared a few times. Its cognate antigen is unknown. The CDR3 has 15 residues. Trimming took 1 base from V and 2 from J, leaving 12 bases between them. Germline CDR1 reads SEHNR; CDR2 reads FQNEAQ (reference sequence). V usage is TRBV7-9 and J usage is TRBJ2-7; the D gene is possibly TRBD1 (6 bases). The sample was sorted CD4+, CD8+, or CD8+CD57+ T cells (not recorded which) from PBMCs. This clonotype was sampled from a human donor with aplastic anemia. The CDR3 DNA is TGTGCCAGCAGCTTAGAGGGGGTCCAGGCCTACGAGCAGTACTTC. This translates into CASSLEGVQAYEQYF. Combining the CDR3 with reference TRBV7-9 and TRBJ2-7 gives the whole variable domain DTGVSQNPRHKITKRGQNVTFRCDPISEHNRLYWYRQTLGQGPEFLTYFQNEAQLEKSRLLSDRFSAERPKGSFSTLEIQRTEQGDSAMYLCASSLEGVQAYEQYFGPGTRLTVT.